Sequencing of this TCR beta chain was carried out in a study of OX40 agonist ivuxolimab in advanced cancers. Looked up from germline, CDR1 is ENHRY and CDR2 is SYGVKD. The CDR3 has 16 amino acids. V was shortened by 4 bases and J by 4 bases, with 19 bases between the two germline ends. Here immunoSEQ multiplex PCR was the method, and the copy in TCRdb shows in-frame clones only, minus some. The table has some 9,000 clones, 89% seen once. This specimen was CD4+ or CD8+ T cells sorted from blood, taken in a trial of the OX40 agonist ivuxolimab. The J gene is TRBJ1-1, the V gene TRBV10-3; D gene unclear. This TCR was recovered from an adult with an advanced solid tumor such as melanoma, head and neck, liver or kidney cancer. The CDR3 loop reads CAISGATGRDSTEAFF. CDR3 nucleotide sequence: TGTGCCATCAGTGGCGCGACGGGTCGGGATAGCACTGAAGCTTTCTTT.